Below, 14 T cell receptor beta chains from the same sample are listed, as sequenced in a study of cytomegalovirus exposure and HLA in healthy donors (dated by TCRdb to the late 2010s). Library construction relied on the immunoSEQ multiplex PCR assay. A mixture of 60 forward primers for TCR Vbeta segments and 13 reverse primers for TCR Jbeta segments was used in the multiplex PCR. TCRdb holds this immuneACCESS table with in-frame rearrangements only. Some clones are missing; in checked studies, unresolved V genes explain under half, and the rest has no known cause. The table for this sample lists around 95,000 clones; 75% to 85% of them were counted only once. The leading ten clones occupy more than 3% of the sample. Source material: PBMCs. The receptors come from a man under 40 in good health and CMV-seropositive.

The J gene is TRBJ2-3, the V gene TRBV27; 10 bases match TRBD2. With V trimmed by 3 bases and J by 5 bases, 11 bases remained unmatched. The germline V gene encodes CDR1 MNHEY and CDR2 SMNVEV (reference sequence). CDR3 size: 17 residues. CDR3 nucleotide sequence: TGTGCCAGCAGTTTGGGGGCTCTAGCGGGAGTTAGAGATACGCAGTATTTT. Protein sequence: CASSLGALAGVRDTQYF.

The rearrangement uses TRBV5-1 and TRBJ1-3; a possible D gene is TRBD1 (6 bases). Germline CDR1 reads SGHRS; CDR2 reads YFSETQ. Trimming cost V 0 bases and J 5 bases, with 12 bases left between them. The CDR3 loop spans 15 amino acids. The CDR3 nucleotides are TGCGCCAGCAGCTTGGAAAGCAGGGGCAGAAACACCATATATTTT. This gives the protein CASSLESRGRNTIYF.

The J gene is TRBJ1-1, the V gene TRBV27; tentative D call: TRBD1 (5 bases). From germline, CDR1 is MNHEY and CDR2 SMNVEV (reference sequence). Trimming left V 0 bases short and J 1 base short, with 9 bases between. The CDR3 consists of 15 residues. CDR3 loop: CASSLSRQTNTEAFF. Here the CDR3 DNA reads TGTGCCAGCAGTTTATCTCGACAGACGAACACTGAAGCTTTCTTT.

This clone was recorded a few times. The chain links TRBV4-2 to TRBJ1-5; possibly TRBD1 for D (5 bases). The CDR3 spans 16 residues. Looked up from germline, CDR1 is LGHNA and CDR2 is YNFKEQ. The germline V and J ends were trimmed by 0 bases and 2 bases, with 11 bases remaining between them. This chain's CDR3 is CASSQDRSGGNQPQHF. For the CDR3, the DNA is TGTGCCAGCAGCCAAGATCGGTCGGGGGGCAATCAGCCCCAGCATTTT.

The chain joins TRBV7-2 to TRBJ1-2; 8 positions match TRBD1. The V segment lost 6 bases and the J segment 2 bases; nucleotides outside the gene matches: 11. This CDR3 contains 16 residues. Germline loops: CDR1 SGHTA, CDR2 FQGNSA. The CDR3 protein is CASSPLRGQENYGYTF. The CDR3 nucleotides are TGTGCCAGCAGTCCGTTAAGGGGACAGGAGAACTATGGCTACACCTTC. Drawing the rest from reference TRBV7-2 and TRBJ1-2, the complete variable domain is GAGVSQSPSNKVTEKGKDVELRCDPISGHTALYWYRQSLGQGLEFLIYFQGNSAPDKSGLPSDRFSAERTGGSVSTLTIQRTQQEDSAVYLCASSPLRGQENYGYTFGSGTRLTVV.

Here the CDR3 DNA reads TGTGCCAGCGGGGCCGGGACAGGGAAAGCCTACGAGCAGTACTTC. Translated: CASGAGTGKAYEQYF. The chain joins TRBV27 to TRBJ2-7, with TRBD1 matching 9 bases. V shed 8 bases, J shed 2 bases, and the junction held 10 bases outside the gene matches. In germline, CDR1 is MNHEY, CDR2 SMNVEV (reference sequence). The CDR3 contains 15 residues.

The V gene is TRBV6-1, the J gene TRBJ2-5; 7 bases are shared with TRBD2. Germline CDR1 is MNHNS and CDR2 is SASEGT. The CDR3 totals 14 residues. V gave up 10 bases and J gave up 1 base; unmatched junction bases: 9. CDR3 nucleotides: TGTGCCACTACGCCGTCGGGGGGCCAAGAGACCCAGTACTTC. Its translation is CATTPSGGQETQYF.

The J gene is TRBJ2-7, the V gene TRBV6-5, with TRBD1 matching over 11 bases. The ends lost 2 bases at V and 5 bases at J; junction bases unmatched: 5. This CDR3 region has 15 residues. Germline V lookup: CDR1 MNHEY, CDR2 SVGAGI. The CDR3 sequence: CASSYRTGGFHEQYF. CDR3 bases: TGTGCCAGCAGTTACCGGACAGGGGGCTTCCACGAGCAGTACTTC.

This clone was seen only once. V usage is TRBV11-2 and J usage is TRBJ2-3; 7 bases agree with TRBD1. The germline CDR1 and CDR2 sequences are SGHAT and FQNNGV. The CDR3 is 15 amino acids. The J segment lost 2 bases and the V segment lost 3 bases, leaving 5 bases of the junction unmatched. The chain's CDR3 is CASSFTGAPTDTQYF. In nucleotides, the CDR3 is TGTGCCAGCAGCTTCACAGGGGCTCCCACAGATACGCAGTATTTT.

V is TRBV28 and J is TRBJ1-1; 7 bases match TRBD1. Per germline, CDR1 MDHEN and CDR2 SYDVKM. This CDR3 region has 15 residues. V dropped 5 bases and J dropped 4; count of bases not matched to a gene: 10. CDR3 amino acids: CASSAHGQAGTEAFF. CDR3 sequence (DNA): TGTGCCAGCAGTGCCCACGGACAGGCTGGCACTGAAGCTTTCTTT.

As to this clone: This CDR3 fails to terminate in the conserved phenylalanine or tryptophan, so it likely reflects a read error. The CDR3 DNA reads as TGTGCCAGCAGCCCACGGACAGAACCTAACTATGGCTACACCCTC. The encoded protein is CASSPRTEPNYGYTL. J is TRBJ1-2 and V is TRBV7-8, with D perhaps TRBD1 (6 bases). Trimming cost V 5 bases and J 0 bases, with 13 bases left between them. CDR3 length: 15 residues. Germline-derived CDR1 and CDR2 are SGHVS and FQNEAQ.

The chain joins TRBV12-5 to TRBJ1-1; no reliable D call. Germline-derived CDR1 and CDR2 are LGHNT and FRNRAP. This CDR3 contains 15 residues. Trimming removed 2 bases at V and 3 bases at J, with 13 bases between. CDR3 protein: CASGLYPGKDTEAFF. As DNA, the CDR3 is TGTGCTAGTGGTTTGTATCCGGGTAAAGACACTGAAGCTTTCTTT.

The chain uses TRBV10-2 and TRBJ1-4; D perhaps matches TRBD1 (5 bases). The germline CDR1 and CDR2 sequences are WSHSY and SAAADI. This CDR3 is 14 amino acids long. Trimming removed 8 bases at V and 7 bases at J, with 17 bases between. DNA of the CDR3: TGCGCCAGCGGGGGGTCTGGGATGGGTGAAAAACTGTTTTTT. It yields the protein CASGGSGMGEKLFF.

The chain combines TRBV6-4 with TRBJ2-3; 10 bases fit TRBD2. The CDR3 sequence is 15 residues long. Germline trimming cut 5 bases from V and 3 bases from J; bases unmatched to any gene: 5. Germline CDR1 reads MRHNA; CDR2 reads SNTAGT. The chain's CDR3 is CASSPSGRSTDTQYF. CDR3 coding DNA: TGTGCCAGCAGTCCTAGCGGGAGATCAACAGATACGCAGTATTTT.